This T cell receptor beta chain was captured by sequencing in a study of T cells in Graves' hyperthyroidism and ophthalmopathy. What was amplified from RNA transcripts were TCR beta CDR3 regions. The study used the HTBI primer set for a first-round RT-PCR of the TCR CDR3. TCRdb redid the calling of the multiplex PCR reads with MiXCR, one entry per CDR3 protein. The sample shows about 420,000 distinct CDR3 sequences, less than 20% of them seen only once. Germline V lookup: CDR1 SGHRS, CDR2 YFSETQ. With V trimmed by 4 bases and J by 8 bases, 7 bases remained unmatched. The CDR3 length is 14 residues. A lack of ophthalmopathy progression within 18 months defined stable Graves' hyperthyroidism. Together with thyroid ultrasound, orbital computed tomography, serum thyroxine and TRAb, clinical symptoms were used for diagnoses.

The sample taken for sequencing was blood. The TCR sequence derives from a woman aged 18-29 years with Graves' hyperthyroidism. V is TRBV5-1 and J is TRBJ1-2; TRBD1 matches at 11 bases. The CDR3 loop reads CASSHGTGGRGYTF. The CDR3 bases are TGCGCCAGCAGCCACGGGACAGGGGGTAGAGGCTACACCTTC. Together with reference TRBV5-1 and TRBJ1-2, the CDR3 gives the full variable domain: KAGVTQTPRYLIKTRGQQVTLSCSPISGHRSVSWYQQTPGQGLQFLFEYFSETQRNKGNFPGRFSGRQFSNSRSEMNVSTLELGDSALYLCASSHGTGGRGYTFGSGTRLTVV.